The clone carrying this TCR beta chain was seen many times. Its antigen is currently unknown. Axillary draining lymph nodes of breast cancer patients supplied the node samples. This sample is drawn from a study of breast tumors, draining lymph nodes, adjacent tissues. MiXCR was run by TCRdb on the multiplex PCR reads, yielding one entry per CDR3 protein. This sample yields under 150,000 distinct CDR3 sequences, of which around 22% are seen a single time; roughly 2.6% belongs to the top ten. The germline gives CDR1 SGHTA, CDR2 FQGTGA. V trimming: 4 bases; J trimming: 7 bases; junction bases outside the gene matches: 12. The CDR3 sequence is 15 residues long. Overall study findings and caveats: Tumors had less TCR diversity than lymph nodes, more than nontumor tissue. Findings are consistent with lymph node origin and intratumoral expansion of most tumor T cells.

Sequencing used axillary lymph node tissue. The receptor was isolated from a female donor with breast cancer. Some clones in this sample may be carry-over from other donors' samples. This rearrangement joins TRBV7-3 to TRBJ2-7; TRBD1 matches at 8 bases. CDR3 region: CASSSGQGRLGEQYF. CDR3 in DNA: TGTGCCAGCAGCTCCGGACAGGGTCGTTTAGGGGAGCAGTACTTC.